Listed below are T cell receptor beta chains from one sample, sequenced in a study of Graves' ophthalmopathy and Graves' hyperthyroidism. TCRdb ran MiXCR on the multiplex PCR reads and lists one entry per CDR3 protein. Among about 370,000 distinct CDR3 sequences, about a sixth were seen once, and the ten largest hold roughly 2.3%. Sequencing was done on a sample of peripheral blood. The receptor source for this set is an adult woman with stable Graves' hyperthyroidism. Each CDR3 is given with its conserved first and last residue. The order of the fields is CDR3 DNA, CDR3 protein, V gene, D gene, clone size, J gene. D genes are given only for firm matches. Rows may omit the clone size; those that give it use once, few, many or a size class.

DNA: TGTTCCACCAGTGATTTCGAGGGCGGGAACGAGGCCGATTGGGAGACGCAGTACTTC
CDR3: CSTSDFEGGNEADWETQYF
V: TRBV24-1
D: -
size: -
J: TRBJ2-5

DNA: TGTGCCAGCACACACAGGAGCTTCATGAACACTGAAGCTTTCTTT
CDR3: CASTHRSFMNTEAFF
V: TRBV28
D: -
size: many
J: TRBJ1-1

DNA: TGTGCCAGCAGACGGACGGGACTCAACATGAACACTGAAGCTTTCTTT
CDR3: CASRRTGLNMNTEAFF
V: TRBV27
D: -
size: many
J: TRBJ1-1

DNA: TGTGCCAGCAGTTTCGCAGGGGGCGCGTTCGTCGAGCAGTACTTC
CDR3: CASSFAGGAFVEQYF
V: TRBV27
D: TRBD1
size: many
J: TRBJ2-7

DNA: TGTGCCAGCAGCTCCATGGCGGGGCGGGAGACCCAGTACTTC
CDR3: CASSSMAGRETQYF
V: TRBV5-6
D: -
size: few
J: TRBJ2-5

DNA: TGTGCCAGTAGTGGATTCGGGGGTGACAATCAGCCCCAGCATTTT
CDR3: CASSGFGGDNQPQHF
V: TRBV19
D: -
size: many
J: TRBJ1-5

DNA: TGCAGTGCTAGTATCGGAGGAAGCAATCAGCCCCAGCATTTT
CDR3: CSASIGGSNQPQHF
V: TRBV20-1
D: -
size: few
J: TRBJ1-5

DNA: TGTGCCAGCAGTCCAACGTCCTACGAGCAGTACTTC
CDR3: CASSPTSYEQYF
V: TRBV7-2
D: -
size: many
J: TRBJ2-7

DNA: TGTGCCAGCAGCTCCAGGGCAGGGGGCTTCTACGAGCAGTACTTC
CDR3: CASSSRAGGFYEQYF
V: TRBV28
D: TRBD1
size: many
J: TRBJ2-7

DNA: TGTGCCAGCTCACCCTTAAACCGGGGGGAAGGCTCCTACGAGCAGTACTTC
CDR3: CASSPLNRGEGSYEQYF
V: TRBV18
D: TRBD2
size: -
J: TRBJ2-7

DNA: TGTGCCAGCAGCTCCTCCCCAGGGCGGGAGACCCAGTACTTC
CDR3: CASSSSPGRETQYF
V: TRBV7-2
D: -
size: -
J: TRBJ2-5

DNA: TGTGCCAGCAGCTTAGGCTTTCTGGGCCCCCACACAGATACGCAGTATTTT
CDR3: CASSLGFLGPHTDTQYF
V: TRBV7-2
D: -
size: few
J: TRBJ2-3

DNA: TGTGCCAGCAGCAGCTTCGGAGGGCTGAACACTGAAGCTTTCTTT
CDR3: CASSSFGGLNTEAFF
V: TRBV13
D: -
size: few
J: TRBJ1-1

DNA: TGCAGTGCTAGAGACCCAGGAAGGGGCAATCAGCCCCAGCATTTT
CDR3: CSARDPGRGNQPQHF
V: TRBV20-1
D: -
size: few
J: TRBJ1-5

DNA: TGTGCCAGCAGTGCCGGGGACAGGGGAATCCAGCCCCAGCATTTT
CDR3: CASSAGDRGIQPQHF
V: TRBV12-3/TRBV12-4
D: TRBD1
size: many
J: TRBJ1-5

DNA: TGCAGTGCGGTGACAGGGGTTGTTTCGGAGACCCAGTACTTC
CDR3: CSAVTGVVSETQYF
V: TRBV20-1
D: TRBD1
size: many
J: TRBJ2-5

DNA: TGTGCCAGCAGCTTATCGACAGGGGGCTCTGGGGCCAACGTCCTGACTTTC
CDR3: CASSLSTGGSGANVLTF
V: TRBV7-2
D: TRBD1
size: few
J: TRBJ2-6

DNA: TGTGCCAGCAGTGAGGTAGGAGGTTCAGATACGCAGTATTTT
CDR3: CASSEVGGSDTQYF
V: TRBV2
D: -
size: many
J: TRBJ2-3

DNA: TGCGCCAGCAGTGGCCCGGACAACTCCTACGAGCAGTACTTC
CDR3: CASSGPDNSYEQYF
V: TRBV10-1
D: -
size: many
J: TRBJ2-7

DNA: TGTGCCAGCAGCCCTCTCGGTTCGGGTGAGACCCAGTACTTC
CDR3: CASSPLGSGETQYF
V: TRBV12-3/TRBV12-4
D: -
size: many
J: TRBJ2-5

DNA: TGTGCCAGCAGTCAACAAGCAGGGGTCCGCACTGAAGCTTTCTTT
CDR3: CASSQQAGVRTEAFF
V: TRBV14
D: -
size: once
J: TRBJ1-1

DNA: TGTGCCAGCAGCCACGGACTAGCGGGAGTCTCCTACGAGCAGTACTTC
CDR3: CASSHGLAGVSYEQYF
V: TRBV11-1
D: TRBD2
size: -
J: TRBJ2-7

DNA: TGTGCCAGCCAAGGGCGGTACGAGCAGTACTTC
CDR3: CASQGRYEQYF
V: TRBV2
D: -
size: -
J: TRBJ2-7

DNA: TGTGCCAACAGGCGGGGGGCGTTGAACACTGAAGCTTTCTTT
CDR3: CANRRGALNTEAFF
V: TRBV11-2
D: -
size: few
J: TRBJ1-1

DNA: TGTGCCAGCAGTTACGCGGAGGGTCAGCCCCAGCATTTT
CDR3: CASSYAEGQPQHF
V: TRBV6-2/TRBV6-3
D: -
size: -
J: TRBJ1-5

DNA: TGTGCCAGCAGTTCGGACACCTTGAACACTGAAGCTTTCTTT
CDR3: CASSSDTLNTEAFF
V: TRBV28
D: -
size: -
J: TRBJ1-1

DNA: TGTGCCAGCAGCCAAAAGGAACAGGTTTTCACTGAAGCTTTCTTT
CDR3: CASSQKEQVFTEAFF
V: TRBV16
D: -
size: many
J: TRBJ1-1

DNA: TGTGCCAGCACCGTCCCTAGGGTGCTAGCGGGAGACCCCTACGAGCAGTACTTC
CDR3: CASTVPRVLAGDPYEQYF
V: TRBV6-4
D: TRBD2
size: many
J: TRBJ2-7

DNA: TGTGCCAGCAGCTTAGACAAGGGTCCAACCTACGAGCAGTACTTC
CDR3: CASSLDKGPTYEQYF
V: TRBV11-2
D: -
size: many
J: TRBJ2-7

DNA: TGTGCCAGCCGTGGGGGGGGTATAGCGGGAGGGAAAAACATTAAGTACTTC
CDR3: CASRGGGIAGGKNIKYF
V: TRBV6-1
D: TRBD2
size: many
J: TRBJ2-4

DNA: TGTGCTAGTGGTTTGGATAATCAGCCCCAGCATTTT
CDR3: CASGLDNQPQHF
V: TRBV12-5
D: -
size: many
J: TRBJ1-5

DNA: TGTGCCAGCAGCTTAGCCCACTCGTCGGGACTAGGCGGGACCCAGTACTTC
CDR3: CASSLAHSSGLGGTQYF
V: TRBV7-2
D: TRBD2
size: -
J: TRBJ2-5

DNA: TGTGCCAGCAGTGAAACTAGTAGGTTCGAGCAGTACTTC
CDR3: CASSETSRFEQYF
V: TRBV2
D: -
size: many
J: TRBJ2-7

DNA: TGTGCCAGCAGCTACTCGACCAGGACAGGGGTCACGCACCGCCACTTT
CDR3: CASSYSTRTGVTHRHF
V: TRBV6-5
D: TRBD1
size: -
J: TRBJ1-6

DNA: TGCGCCAGCAGCTCCGGGACAGGGGCCAACGTCCTGACTTTC
CDR3: CASSSGTGANVLTF
V: TRBV5-1
D: -
size: -
J: TRBJ2-6

DNA: TGTGCCACCAGTGATTACCGGCCACCCTATGGCTACACCTTC
CDR3: CATSDYRPPYGYTF
V: TRBV24-1
D: -
size: many
J: TRBJ1-2

DNA: TGTGCCAGCATTGGGGTGAACACTGAAGCTTTCTTT
CDR3: CASIGVNTEAFF
V: TRBV6-1
D: -
size: many
J: TRBJ1-1

DNA: TGTGCCAGCTCACCACGGACAGGGGATAATTCACCCCTCCACTTT
CDR3: CASSPRTGDNSPLHF
V: TRBV18
D: TRBD1
size: many
J: TRBJ1-6

DNA: TGTGCCAGCAGCAGGACTAGCGGGGGCGAGCAGTACTTC
CDR3: CASSRTSGGEQYF
V: TRBV6-5
D: TRBD2
size: many
J: TRBJ2-7

DNA: TGTGCCAGCAGTTTAGGCGGCCAGGGTGGTAAGGAGCAGTACTTC
CDR3: CASSLGGQGGKEQYF
V: TRBV28
D: -
size: many
J: TRBJ2-7

DNA: TGTGCCAGCAGTCTCAAACAGGACCTAAGCTCTGGAAACACCATATATTTT
CDR3: CASSLKQDLSSGNTIYF
V: TRBV11-1
D: -
size: many
J: TRBJ1-3

DNA: TGTGCCACCAGCAGAGATAACGGCGTCCTATACGAGCAGTACTTC
CDR3: CATSRDNGVLYEQYF
V: TRBV15
D: -
size: many
J: TRBJ2-7